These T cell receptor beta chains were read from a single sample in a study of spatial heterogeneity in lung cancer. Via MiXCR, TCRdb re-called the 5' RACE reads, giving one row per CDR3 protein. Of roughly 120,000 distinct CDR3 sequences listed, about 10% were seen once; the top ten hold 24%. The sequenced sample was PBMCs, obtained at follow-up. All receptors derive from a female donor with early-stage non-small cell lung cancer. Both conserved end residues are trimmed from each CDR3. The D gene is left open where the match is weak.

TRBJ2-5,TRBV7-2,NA,ASSVPGRQETQY
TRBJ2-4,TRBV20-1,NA,SAPGQPVAKNIQY
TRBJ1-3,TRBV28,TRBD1,ASRQGPHSGNTIY
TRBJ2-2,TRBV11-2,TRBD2,ASTLFQWRERDTGELF
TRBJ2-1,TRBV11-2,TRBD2,ASRLAGAYNEQF
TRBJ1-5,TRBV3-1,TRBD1,ASSQQGRDRPQH
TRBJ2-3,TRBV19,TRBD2,ASSPPGLANTQY
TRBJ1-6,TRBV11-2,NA,ASSLVRANSPLH
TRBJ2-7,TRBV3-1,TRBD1,ASSQDPGQGSEQY
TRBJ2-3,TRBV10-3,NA,AISDKVGTDTQY
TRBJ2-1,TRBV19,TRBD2,ASIQGGSSYNEQF
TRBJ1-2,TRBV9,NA,ASSANEGSSYGYT
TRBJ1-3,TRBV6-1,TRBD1,ASKTTGGLRNTIY
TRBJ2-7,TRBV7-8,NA,ASSLIQGKIYEQY
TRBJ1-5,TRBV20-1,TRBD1,SARDGVRGWNQPQH
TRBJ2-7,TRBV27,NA,ASSLGLSSYEQY
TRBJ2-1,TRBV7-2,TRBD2,ASSKTSGRFNEQF
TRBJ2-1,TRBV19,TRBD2,ASSSASGSKGEQF
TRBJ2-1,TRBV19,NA,ASTPFSSYNEQF
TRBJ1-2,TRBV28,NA,ASSPPPGTALGGYT
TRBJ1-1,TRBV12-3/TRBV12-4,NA,ASSPRANREAF
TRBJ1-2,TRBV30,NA,AWRISREVYGYT
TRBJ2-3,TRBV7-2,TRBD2,ASSKREAFTDTQY
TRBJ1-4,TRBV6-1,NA,ASRESGGGEKLF
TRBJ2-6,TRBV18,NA,ASSPTSGANVLT
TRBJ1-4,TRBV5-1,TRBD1,ASQGQRNEKLF
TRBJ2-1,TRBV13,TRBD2,ASSPRVLAGALNEQF